These T cell receptor beta chains were read from a single sample in a study of T cells after yellow fever vaccination. From the 5' RACE reads, TCRdb called clonotypes with MiXCR, one entry per CDR3 protein. The table has roughly 100,000 distinct CDR3 sequences, about 8.2% seen once. The sequencing used CD8+ T cells not binding an NS4B(214-222) dextramer, sorted from PBMCs, collected less than 16 days after the first yellow fever vaccination. The origin of the receptors is a man aged 18 to 29 who received the YFV17D yellow fever vaccine. Each CDR3 is given with its conserved first and last residue. The order of the fields is J gene, clone size, D gene, V gene, CDR3 DNA, CDR3 protein. D genes are given only for firm matches. Clone size is not always given. Where it is, it says once, few, many or a class for expanded clones.

TRBJ2-5 few . TRBV11-2 TGTGCCAGCAGCTTCCTACAGGGCTCAGAGACCCAGTACTTC CASSFLQGSETQYF
TRBJ2-2 . . TRBV19 TGTGCCAGTAGTATACTGGGCTTGAGCGGGGAGCTGTTTTTT CASSILGLSGELFF
TRBJ2-7 . . TRBV11-2 TGTGCCAGCAGCGCCGGCAGGCAATCCTACGAGCAGTACTTC CASSAGRQSYEQYF
TRBJ1-6 few . TRBV9 TGTGCCAGCAGCGTAGGGGGTTCCAGAGGCTCACCCCTCCACTTT CASSVGGSRGSPLHF
TRBJ1-1 many TRBD1 TRBV4-3 TGCGCCAGCAGCCCCGGGACAGGGGGCGGAGGTACTGAAGCTTTCTTT CASSPGTGGGGTEAFF
TRBJ1-5 . . TRBV27 TGTGCCAGCAGCCCAACAGCGTATAGCAATCAGCCCCAGCATTTT CASSPTAYSNQPQHF
TRBJ1-6 few . TRBV7-9 TGTGCCAGCAGACCGGGACAATATAATTCACCCCTCCACTTT CASRPGQYNSPLHF
TRBJ1-2 . TRBD1 TRBV19 TGTGCCAGTATAATAGAAGGCGGACAGGGTGCAAACTATGGCTACACCTTC CASIIEGGQGANYGYTF
TRBJ2-1 many TRBD2 TRBV9 TGTGCCAGCAGCGCCCCGGGACTAGCATCGACATACAATGAGCAGTTCTTC CASSAPGLASTYNEQFF
TRBJ1-4 . TRBD1 TRBV14 TGTGCCAGCAGCCTGGACAGGGGGGGAACTGAAAAACTGTTTTTT CASSLDRGGTEKLFF
TRBJ2-3 . TRBD2 TRBV5-1 TGCGCCAGCAGCCCCTGGACTAGCGGGGGGGCATCAGATACGCAGTATTTT CASSPWTSGGASDTQYF
TRBJ2-2 . . TRBV19 TGTGCCACCCACCCAAGGGACGGCACGAACACCGGGGAGCTGTTTTTT CATHPRDGTNTGELFF
TRBJ2-1 few . TRBV10-2 TGCGCCAGCACTAGTATTGGAAATGAGCAGTTCTTC CASTSIGNEQFF
TRBJ2-5 . . TRBV10-2 TGCGCCACCCGCCCAAGGGGGACCCAAGAGACCCAGTACTTC CATRPRGTQETQYF
TRBJ1-1 . . TRBV29-1 TGCAGCGCTGACCTGAGTATGAACACTGAAGCTTTCTTT CSADLSMNTEAFF
TRBJ2-5 many . TRBV15 TGTGCCACCAGCAGAGATAGAGGGAGAGAGACCCAGTACTTC CATSRDRGRETQYF
TRBJ2-2 few TRBD1 TRBV27 TGTGCCAGCAGTTTACAGGGGGTTTTCACCGGGGAGCTGTTTTTT CASSLQGVFTGELFF
TRBJ2-1 few TRBD2 TRBV6-2/TRBV6-3 TGTGCCAGCAGCCACCCGCTGGCGGGGGGTCGGGATGAGCAGTTCTTC CASSHPLAGGRDEQFF
TRBJ2-7 few TRBD1 TRBV12-3/TRBV12-4 TGTGCCACCGGGCAGGGGGCCGGAGACGAGCAGTACTTC CATGQGAGDEQYF
TRBJ1-1 few TRBD1 TRBV6-2/TRBV6-3 TGTGCCAGCAGTCCTTGGCCGGGACAGGGTAATTGGGACACTGAAGCTTTCTTT CASSPWPGQGNWDTEAFF
TRBJ2-1 many . TRBV6-5 TGTGCCAGCAGTTACTCGTCAGGGGCAGGCAATGAGCAGTTCTTC CASSYSSGAGNEQFF
TRBJ2-7 many . TRBV14 TGTGCCAGCAGCCAGTCTGGCGGGGGCAGCTCCTACGAGCAGTACTTC CASSQSGGGSSYEQYF
TRBJ2-6 few . TRBV21-1 TGTGCCAGCCAGCCCCGGGATTCTGGGGCCAACGTCCTGACTTTC CASQPRDSGANVLTF
TRBJ1-2 . . TRBV9 TGTGCCAGCAGCGTAGGGGGGGGGTTCTATGGCTACACCTTC CASSVGGGFYGYTF
TRBJ2-5 few . TRBV5-4 TGTGCCAGCAGCTTGCAAGAGACCCTGCAGTACTTC CASSLQETLQYF
TRBJ2-5 . . TRBV12-3/TRBV12-4 TGTGCCAGCAGTCTTGGAGGGGTGGGCCAAGAGACCCAGTACTTC CASSLGGVGQETQYF
TRBJ2-2 . TRBD1 TRBV7-2 TGTGCCAGCAGCTACTCGTGGGGCGACAGGGTCGGGACCGGGGAGCTGTTTTTT CASSYSWGDRVGTGELFF
TRBJ2-1 few TRBD2 TRBV6-5 TGTGCCAGCAGTTACGCCACTAGCGGGAATGAGCAGTTCTTC CASSYATSGNEQFF
TRBJ1-5 few . TRBV10-2 TGCGCCAGCACAGACTCCCCTTCAGATCAGCCCCAGCATTTT CASTDSPSDQPQHF
TRBJ2-7 many TRBD2 TRBV11-2 TGTGCCAGCAGCTTTGGCACTAGCGGTTACGAGCAGTACTTC CASSFGTSGYEQYF
TRBJ1-5 few . TRBV6-5 TGTGCCAGCAGTTACTCAAGGGGAGGAATCCCCCAGCATTTT CASSYSRGGIPQHF
TRBJ2-1 . . TRBV5-6 TGTGCCAGCACCACGTTCAGCTACAATGAGCAGTTCTTC CASTTFSYNEQFF
TRBJ2-3 few . TRBV6-5 TGTGCCAGCAGTTATGGTTGGGGCACAGATACGCAGTATTTT CASSYGWGTDTQYF
TRBJ2-7 many . TRBV4-1 TGCGCCAGCAGCCAGAACTACGAGCAGTACTTC CASSQNYEQYF
TRBJ1-5 . TRBD1 TRBV12-3/TRBV12-4 TGTGCCAGCAGTTGGGACAGGGGATCCCAGCCCCAGCATTTT CASSWDRGSQPQHF
TRBJ2-7 . TRBD2 TRBV27 TGTGCCAGCAGTTTAGCAAGCGGGGGTCCCTACGAGCAGCACTTC CASSLASGGPYEQHF
TRBJ2-1 few TRBD2 TRBV4-3 TGCGCCAGCAGCCAAGATCCGGGGGGCTACAATGAGCAGTTCTTC CASSQDPGGYNEQFF